The 29 T cell receptor beta chains in this list originate from one sample, sequenced in a study of response to subunit inactivated influenza vaccine. TCRdb re-derived calls from the RT-PCR reads in MiXCR, one entry per CDR3 protein. The sample holds around 160,000 distinct CDR3 sequences, about a tenth seen once. Sample: non-naive T cells sorted from PBMCs, taken 35 to 45 days after vaccination. The receptors originated from a man aged 45-65 years who received an inactivated influenza vaccine.

The chain couples TRBV10-1 to TRBJ1-2; D is possibly TRBD1 (5 bases). From germline, CDR1 is WNHNN and CDR2 SYGVQD (reference sequence). Trimming removed 5 bases from V and 5 bases from J, with 12 bases in between. The CDR3 consists of 13 residues. This CDR3 reads CASSPGTAYGYTF. The CDR3 nucleotides read TGCGCCAGCAGTCCCGGGACGGCTTATGGCTACACCTTC.

This clonotype was observed many times. The V gene is TRBV12-3 or TRBV12-4, the J gene TRBJ2-2, with a possible D match to TRBD1 (6 bases). This CDR3 contains 14 residues. V lost 6 bases and J lost 5, with 13 bases in between. CDR3 nucleotide sequence: TGTGCCAGCAGCTCACAGGGTCCGACCGGGGAGCTGTTTTTT. This encodes CASSSQGPTGELFF.

This clonotype was counted a few times. The chain uses TRBV5-1 and TRBJ1-1, with TRBD1 as a possible D gene (5 bases). The germline gives CDR1 SGHRS, CDR2 YFSETQ. The CDR3 runs to 14 residues. Deletions cut 3 bases from V and 1 base from J, with 10 bases between. Here the CDR3 DNA reads TGCGCCAGCAGCTGGGGCAGACGGAACACTGAAGCTTTCTTT. It encodes CASSWGRRNTEAFF.

This chain's CDR3 is CSASLQGFYEQYF. The CDR3 bases are TGCAGTGCTAGTCTGCAGGGGTTCTACGAGCAGTACTTC. The chain uses TRBV20-1 and TRBJ2-7, with D possibly being TRBD1 (6 bases). The CDR3 has 13 residues. With 3 bases removed from V and 3 bases from J, the gap between germline ends came to 12 bases. Germline V lookup: CDR1 DFQATT, CDR2 SNEGSKA (reference sequence).

The genes are TRBV20-1 and TRBJ2-7, with 9 bases fitting TRBD2. Per the germline V gene, CDR1 is DFQATT and CDR2 is SNEGSKA (reference sequence). The CDR3 totals 14 residues. J lost 0 bases, V lost 5 bases, and 5 bases had no gene match. The CDR3 coding sequence is TGCAGTGCTGTCCTAGCGGGGTCCTCCTACGAGCAGTACTTC. It translates to CSAVLAGSSYEQYF.

This clonotype was picked up a small number of times. The chain combines TRBV4-3 with TRBJ2-5, with D possibly being TRBD1 or TRBD2 (6 bases each). V dropped 1 base and J dropped 2 bases, with 14 bases sitting between them. The CDR3 sequence is 16 residues long. From germline, CDR1 is LGHNA and CDR2 YSLEER. CDR3 nucleotide sequence: TGCGCCAGCAGCCAAGCCTCCCCGGGGGCGCAAGAGACCCAGTACTTC. It yields the protein CASSQASPGAQETQYF.

This clonotype is termed medium-sized (0.01 to 0.1%). The chain has TRBV5-1 and TRBJ2-7; the D gene is possibly TRBD2 (6 bases). Germline V CDR1 and CDR2: SGHRS, YFSETQ. The CDR3 runs to 12 residues. The V gene lost 1 base and the J gene lost 7 bases, with 9 bases spanning the gap. The CDR3 coding sequence is TGCGCCAGCAGCTTGACGGGAGTGGAGCAGTACTTC. It specifies CASSLTGVEQYF.

This clonotype was detected a few times. The V and J genes are TRBV6-1 and TRBJ2-6; D ambiguous. V lost 2 bases to trimming and J lost 4 bases, with 12 bases between them. Germline V gene lookup returns CDR1 MNHNS and CDR2 SASEGT. This CDR3 region has 16 residues. CDR3 residues: CASSESSSSGANVLTF. DNA for the CDR3: TGTGCCAGCAGTGAATCCAGTTCAAGCGGGGCCAACGTCCTGACTTTC.

This clonotype was observed a handful of times. The J gene is TRBJ2-3, the V gene TRBV10-3; 9 bases agree with TRBD1. V shed 11 bases, J shed 2 bases, and the junction held 8 bases outside the gene matches. Per germline, CDR1 ENHRY and CDR2 SYGVKD. CDR3 length: 14 residues. The CDR3 DNA sequence: TGTGCCTCCGGGACAGGGACCCTCACAGATACGCAGTATTTT. Translated: CASGTGTLTDTQYF.

The table lists this clonotype with a few counts. The V call is TRBV5-1, the J call TRBJ2-3, with D perhaps given as TRBD1 or TRBD2 (5 bases each). The germline CDR1 and CDR2 sequences are SGHRS and YFSETQ. V was shortened by 5 bases and J by 3 bases, with 10 bases between the two germline ends. This CDR3 is 13 amino acids long. The CDR3 here is CASRRDRTDTQYF. Written as DNA, the CDR3 is TGCGCCAGCAGGAGGGACCGTACAGATACGCAGTATTTT.

This clonotype has at least ten counts. The genes are TRBV2 and TRBJ2-7; D is uncertain. V was pared by 4 bases and J by 1 base, with 8 bases between. The CDR3 spans 13 residues. CDR1 SNHLY and CDR2 FYNNEI come from the germline V gene. The CDR3 bases are TGTGCCAGCAGTGTGCAGGTTTCCTACGAGCAGTACTTC. Residues: CASSVQVSYEQYF.

This clonotype was observed a few times. This chain links TRBV20-1 with TRBJ1-2; D remains ambiguous. Trimming left V 0 bases short and J 9 bases short, with 14 bases between. Germline CDR1 reads DFQATT; CDR2 reads SNEGSKA (reference sequence). CDR3 length: 13 amino acids. The CDR3 sequence is CSAREQSALRYTF. The CDR3 DNA sequence: TGCAGTGCTAGAGAGCAGAGCGCGTTACGCTACACCTTC.

This clonotype was seen ten or more times. The chain links TRBV7-2 to TRBJ2-1; TRBD2 is a possible D gene (6 bases). The germline V gene has CDR1 SGHTA and CDR2 FQGNSA. The CDR3 spans 15 residues. V lost 4 bases to trimming and J lost 3 bases, with 13 bases between them. CDR3 in DNA: TGTGCCAGCAGCTCCCCCCCGGGGGTCTACAATGAGCAGTTCTTC. It specifies CASSSPPGVYNEQFF.

V gene TRBV11-2 combines with J gene TRBJ1-1; perhaps TRBD1 as D (5 bases). Germline lookup yields CDR1 SGHAT and CDR2 FQNNGV. V was trimmed by 0 bases and J by 0 bases, leaving 23 bases between them. This CDR3 spans 20 amino acids. DNA of the CDR3: TGTGCCAGCAGCTTAGATCGTCGACTCGTGACGGGGCGGATGAACACTGAAGCTTTCTTT. Translation: CASSLDRRLVTGRMNTEAFF.

The chain recombines TRBV6-2 or TRBV6-3 with TRBJ2-2; D possibly uses TRBD1 or TRBD2 (5 bases each). Trimming shortened V by 0 bases and J by 3 bases, and 11 bases separated the two germline ends. Germline V gives CDR1 MNHEY, CDR2 SVGEGT. CDR3 length: 16 residues. The DNA for the CDR3 is TGTGCCAGCAGTTACTCGGGACCACCCTACACCGGGGAGCTGTTTTTT. This encodes CASSYSGPPYTGELFF.

With regard to this clonotype: The CDR3 carries no conserved terminal phenylalanine or tryptophan, so it likely arises from a read error. V usage is TRBV5-1 and J usage is TRBJ2-3; D is unresolved. The V end lost 0 bases, the J end lost 6 bases, and 11 bases lay between the germline ends. Germline V gene lookup returns CDR1 SGHRS and CDR2 YFSETQ. The CDR3 is 14 amino acids. CDR3 DNA sequence: TGCGCCAGCAGCTTGGGCCGTCCAATTGATACGCAGTATCTT. This codes for CASSLGRPIDTQYL.

The chain employs TRBV20-1 and TRBJ1-6; 8 bases agree with TRBD1. Trimming cost V 1 base and J 7 bases; bases outside gene matches: 9. This CDR3 has 16 amino acids. Germline V gene lookup returns CDR1 DFQATT and CDR2 SNEGSKA (reference sequence). The CDR3, as DNA: TGCAGTGCTAGAGCTGGCGCAGGGGGCCGGAATTCACCCCTCCACTTT. Protein product: CSARAGAGGRNSPLHF.

Only a few counts were recorded for this clonotype. This rearrangement joins TRBV6-2 or TRBV6-3 to TRBJ2-3; 9 positions agree with TRBD2. Germline V gene lookup returns CDR1 MNHEY and CDR2 SVGEGT. Losses at the gene ends were 2 bases for V and 4 bases for J; bases not matched to a gene: 13. The CDR3 runs to 18 residues. The CDR3 bases are TGTGCCAGCAGTTACCACTCGTTGGCTAGCGGGAACGCAGATACGCAGTATTTT. It yields the protein CASSYHSLASGNADTQYF.

This clonotype has only a few counts. J is TRBJ2-7 and V is TRBV11-2; 8 positions agree with TRBD1. The ends lost 5 bases at V and 5 bases at J; junction bases unmatched: 8. Germline CDR1 and CDR2: SGHAT and FQNNGV. The CDR3 totals 14 residues. Here the CDR3 DNA reads TGTGCCAGCAGCCAAAGACAGGGGAGCAACGAGCAGTACTTC. The encoded protein is CASSQRQGSNEQYF.

This clonotype was seen only a few times. CDR3 nucleotide sequence: TGTGCCAGCAGTTTCCTAACAGGGGGCCTCCATGGCTACACCTTC. Residues: CASSFLTGGLHGYTF. V is TRBV28 and J is TRBJ1-2, with 9 bases aligning to TRBD1. With 3 bases clipped from V and 6 bases from J, the junction kept 8 bases outside the gene matches. This CDR3 is 15 amino acids long. From germline, CDR1 is MDHEN and CDR2 SYDVKM.

The CDR3 loop reads CASSFGGHGGDTQYF. The CDR3 bases are TGTGCCAGCAGCTTTGGGGGGCACGGGGGAGATACGCAGTATTTT. The chain recombines TRBV7-8 with TRBJ2-3; D is tentatively TRBD1 or TRBD2 (6 bases each). V lost 3 bases, J lost 5 bases, and 15 bases lay in between. Germline values: CDR1 SGHVS, CDR2 FQNEAQ. This CDR3 contains 15 residues.

The V gene is TRBV4-2, the J gene TRBJ2-3; 8 bases match TRBD2. The CDR3 length is 17 residues. Germline trimming cut 4 bases from V and 2 bases from J; bases unmatched to any gene: 11. Germline V gene data show CDR1 as LGHNA and CDR2 as YNFKEQ. CDR3 sequence reads: CASSLRTSLFATDTQYF. The CDR3 coding sequence is TGTGCCAGCAGCCTCAGGACTAGCCTATTCGCCACAGATACGCAGTATTTT.

The genes are TRBV28 and TRBJ2-7; D remains unclear. The CDR3 has 12 residues. V shed 5 bases and J shed 6 bases, with 11 bases lying between them. Germline CDR1 MDHEN, CDR2 SYDVKM. CDR3 amino acids: CASSPRVGEQYF. The CDR3 nucleotides are TGTGCCAGCAGTCCTCGGGTCGGCGAGCAGTACTTC.

This clonotype came up many times. The rearrangement links TRBV3-1 to TRBJ1-2, with D unclear. In germline, CDR1 is LGHDT, CDR2 YNNKEL (reference sequence). There are 15 residues in the CDR3. Trimming removed 4 bases from V and 0 bases from J, with 12 bases in between. The CDR3 DNA follows: TGTGCCAGCAGCCCACGGGCCTTAGCTAACTATGGCTACACCTTC. It encodes CASSPRALANYGYTF.

The genes are TRBV28 and TRBJ1-4; TRBD1 matches at 9 bases. CDR3 length: 15 amino acids. Germline CDR1 is MDHEN and CDR2 is SYDVKM. The V and J ends lost 5 bases and 8 bases, in that order; junction bases with no gene match: 9. CDR3 bases: TGTGCCAGCAGTCCCCGGGACAGGGTGCGGGAAAAACTGTTTTTT. Its protein is CASSPRDRVREKLFF.

This clonotype was seen repeatedly, ten times or more. V and J are TRBV7-8 and TRBJ2-5; no clear D. V was cut by 6 bases and J by 4 bases, with 15 bases left in between. This CDR3 is built from 14 residues. Germline CDR1 reads SGHVS; CDR2 reads FQNEAQ. CDR3 loop: CASRSTAPIETQYF. In DNA form, the CDR3 reads TGTGCCAGCAGGTCTACAGCCCCCATAGAGACCCAGTACTTC.

CDR3 amino acids: CASSPGISEQYF. The CDR3 DNA follows: TGTGCCAGCAGTCCCGGGATATCCGAGCAGTACTTC. The V and J genes are TRBV5-5 and TRBJ2-7; D is possibly TRBD2 (5 bases). CDR3 length: 12 residues. Trimming shortened V by 5 bases and J by 6 bases, and 12 bases separated the two germline ends. Germline assignment: CDR1 SGHKS and CDR2 YYEKEE (reference sequence).

This clonotype came up a few times. The V and J genes are TRBV4-1 and TRBJ1-4; D possibly corresponds to TRBD1 (5 bases). CDR1 is MGHRA, CDR2 YSYEKL, per germline. The CDR3 runs 15 residues. V lost 1 base, J lost 3 bases, and 9 bases lay in between. CDR3 sequence reads: CASSQGTLSNEKLFF. Here the CDR3 DNA reads TGCGCCAGCAGCCAAGGGACACTCTCTAATGAAAAACTGTTTTTT.

This chain uses TRBV18 with TRBJ1-5; 10 bases map to TRBD1. The CDR3 covers 16 residues. In germline, CDR1 is KGHSH, CDR2 LQKENI. Trimming cost V 5 bases and J 1 base; bases outside gene matches: 5. The CDR3: CASSTRDRGSNQPQHF. The CDR3 DNA sequence: TGTGCCAGCTCAACTCGGGACAGGGGAAGCAATCAGCCCCAGCATTTT.